Listed below are T cell receptor beta chains from one sample, sequenced in a study of blood T cell repertoires in COVID-19. The method was immunoSEQ multiplex PCR; TCRdb's version includes in-frame clones alone and lacks a portion of them. The sample contains about 180,000 clones, approximately 80% of which appear only once. Sequenced input: peripheral blood. Receptor source: a middle-aged woman with COVID-19, enrolled during active disease. Each CDR3 is given with its conserved first and last residue. A D gene is named only where the DNA matches it firmly. Some rows have no size entry. The others give once, few or many, or a class for an expanded clone.

j_call | cdr3_length | d_call | v_call | clone_size | cdr3_aa | cdr3_nt
TRBJ2-5 | 12 | . | TRBV12-3/TRBV12-4 | . | CASSLSGETQYF | TGTGCCAGCAGTCTTAGCGGAGAGACCCAGTACTTC
TRBJ2-5 | 14 | TRBD1 | TRBV5-5 | . | CASSFTGGQETQYF | TGTGCCAGCAGCTTTACAGGGGGCCAAGAGACCCAGTACTTC
TRBJ1-2 | 15 | . | TRBV7-9 | few | CASSLVGGRIDGYTF | TGTGCCAGCAGCCTTGTCGGGGGGCGAATCGATGGCTACACCTTC
TRBJ2-3 | 13 | . | TRBV6-5 | . | CASSFDLGDTQYF | TGTGCCAGCAGTTTCGATCTCGGAGATACGCAGTATTTT
TRBJ2-2 | 15 | TRBD1 | TRBV5-1 | . | CASTRTQGPTGELFF | TGCGCCAGCACCAGGACACAGGGGCCCACCGGGGAGCTGTTTTTT
TRBJ2-1 | 15 | . | TRBV4-1 | . | CATSKQPGHFLIQFF | TGCGCCACCTCAAAGCAACCGGGACATTTCCTCATTCAGTTCTTC
TRBJ1-2 | 16 | TRBD1 | TRBV5-8 | . | CASSLAGTGGNGGYTF | TGTGCCAGCAGCTTGGCAGGGACAGGGGGCAATGGTGGCTACACCTTC
TRBJ1-1 | 16 | . | TRBV9 | . | CASSPRGGGVNTEAFF | TGTGCCAGCAGCCCCCGGGGGGGCGGGGTGAACACTGAAGCTTTCTTT
TRBJ1-1 | 15 | . | TRBV25-1 | . | CASSDLTDMNTEAFF | TGTGCCAGCAGTGACCTGACAGACATGAACACTGAAGCTTTCTTT
TRBJ1-1 | 16 | . | TRBV5-1 | . | CASSLGQGFGNTEAFF | TGCGCCAGCAGCTTGGGGCAGGGTTTCGGGAACACTGAAGCTTTCTTT
TRBJ1-2 | 14 | TRBD1 | TRBV6-5 | . | CASSWDRGDYGYTF | TGTGCCAGCAGTTGGGACAGGGGGGACTATGGCTACACCTTC
TRBJ1-2 | 18 | TRBD1 | TRBV19 | once | CASILQGGTGRSSGGYTF | TGTGCCAGTATCCTCCAAGGGGGGACAGGGAGATCATCGGGTGGCTACACCTTC
TRBJ1-5 | 14 | . | TRBV10-2 | . | CASSDTTTGQPQHF | TGCGCCAGCAGCGACACCACAACCGGACAGCCCCAGCATTTT
TRBJ2-5 | 17 | TRBD1 | TRBV18 | . | CASSPGQGTGLQETQYF | TGTGCCAGCTCTCCTGGACAGGGGACAGGGTTACAAGAGACCCAGTACTTC
TRBJ1-2 | 17 | TRBD1 | TRBV6-4 | . | CASSEVVAGQGVFGYTF | TGTGCCAGCAGTGAAGTAGTCGCGGGACAGGGGGTGTTTGGCTACACCTTC
TRBJ2-1 | 16 | TRBD1 | TRBV5-1 | . | CASRTVGGQVGYEQFF | TGCGCCAGCAGGACGGTCGGGGGACAGGTTGGCTATGAGCAGTTCTTC
TRBJ2-1 | 14 | TRBD1 | TRBV28 | . | CARCPGQGDNEQFF | TGTGCCAGATGTCCGGGACAGGGAGACAATGAGCAGTTCTTC
TRBJ2-7 | 13 | TRBD1 | TRBV28 | . | CASRQGGPYEQYF | TGTGCCAGCAGACAGGGGGGTCCCTACGAGCAGTACTTC
TRBJ1-6 | 18 | . | TRBV5-5 | . | CASSFSGGLSSYNSPLHF | TGTGCCAGCAGCTTTAGCGGGGGACTAAGCTCCTATAATTCACCCCTCCACTTT
TRBJ2-2 | 15 | TRBD2 | TRBV7-3 | . | CASSQGLAGAGELFF | TGTGCCAGCAGCCAGGGACTAGCGGGAGCCGGGGAGCTGTTTTTT
TRBJ1-2 | 14 | TRBD1 | TRBV11-2 | . | CASSPGQWIYGYTF | TGTGCCAGCAGCCCGGGACAGTGGATCTATGGCTACACCTTC
TRBJ1-1 | 15 | . | TRBV2 | . | CASSELGGVGTEAFF | TGTGCCAGCAGTGAACTGGGAGGCGTTGGCACTGAAGCTTTCTTT
TRBJ2-5 | 14 | TRBD2 | TRBV6-6 | . | CASSYGTSGRGEHF | TGTGCCAGCAGTTACGGGACTAGCGGGAGGGGGGAGCACTTC
TRBJ2-1 | 13 | TRBD1 | TRBV7-2 | . | CASSTGGTNEQFF | TGTGCCAGCAGTACAGGGGGTACTAATGAGCAGTTCTTC
TRBJ2-1 | 15 | . | TRBV18 | . | CASSPGLVLYNERFF | TGTGCCAGCTCACCAGGCCTAGTCCTCTACAATGAGCGGTTCTTC
TRBJ2-3 | 14 | . | TRBV5-1 | few | CASRKLTSTDTQYF | TGCGCCAGCAGGAAATTGACTAGCACAGATACGCAGTATTTT
TRBJ2-2 | 15 | TRBD2 | TRBV18 | once | CASSPASGGTGELFF | TGTGCCAGCTCACCAGCTAGCGGGGGGACCGGGGAGCTGTTTTTT
TRBJ1-2 | 18 | TRBD1 | TRBV5-1 | . | CASSLRDRGRKVNYGYTF | TGCGCCAGCAGCCTCCGGGACAGGGGGCGGAAAGTTAACTATGGCTACACCTTC
TRBJ1-4 | 16 | TRBD1 | TRBV4-1 | few | CASSQDGTGSGEKLFF | TGCGCCAGCAGCCAAGACGGGACAGGGTCTGGGGAAAAACTGTTTTTT
TRBJ1-1 | 17 | TRBD1 | TRBV4-1 | . | CASSPYQRGRLNTEAFF | TGCGCCAGCAGCCCATATCAAAGGGGGCGGCTGAACACTGAAGCTTTCTTT